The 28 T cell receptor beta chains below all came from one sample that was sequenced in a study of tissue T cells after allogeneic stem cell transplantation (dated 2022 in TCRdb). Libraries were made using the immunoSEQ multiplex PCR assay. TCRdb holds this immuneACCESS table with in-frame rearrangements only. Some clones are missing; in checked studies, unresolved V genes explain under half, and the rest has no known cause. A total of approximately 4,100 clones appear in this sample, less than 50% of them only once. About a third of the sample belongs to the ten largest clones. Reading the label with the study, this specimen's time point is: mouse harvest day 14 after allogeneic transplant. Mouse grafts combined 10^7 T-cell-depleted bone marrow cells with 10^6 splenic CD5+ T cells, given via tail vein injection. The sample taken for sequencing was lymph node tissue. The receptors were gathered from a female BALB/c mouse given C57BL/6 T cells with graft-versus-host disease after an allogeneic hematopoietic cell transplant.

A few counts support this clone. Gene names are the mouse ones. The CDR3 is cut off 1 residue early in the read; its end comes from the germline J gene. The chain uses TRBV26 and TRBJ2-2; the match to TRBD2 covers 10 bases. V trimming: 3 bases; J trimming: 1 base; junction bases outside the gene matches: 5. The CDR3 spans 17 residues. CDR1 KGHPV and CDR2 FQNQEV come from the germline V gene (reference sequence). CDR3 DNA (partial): TGTGCCAGCAGTCTCCCGACTGGGGGGCTAAACACCGGGCAGCTCTAC. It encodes CASSLPTGGLNTGQLY. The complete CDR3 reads CASSLPTGGLNTGQLYF. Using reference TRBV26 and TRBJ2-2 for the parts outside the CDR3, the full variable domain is NSKVIQTPRYLVKGQGQKAKMRCIPEKGHPVVFWYQQNKNNEFKFLINFQNQEVLQQIDMTEKRFSAECPSNSPCSLEIQSSEAGDSALYLCASSLPTGGLNTGQLYFGEGSKLTVL.

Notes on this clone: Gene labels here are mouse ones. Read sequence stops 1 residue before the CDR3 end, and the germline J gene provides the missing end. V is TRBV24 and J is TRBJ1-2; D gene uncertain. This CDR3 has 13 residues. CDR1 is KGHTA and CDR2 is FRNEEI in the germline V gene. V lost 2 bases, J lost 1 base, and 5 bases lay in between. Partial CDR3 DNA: TGTGCCAGCAGTCTGGGCAGAAACTCCGACTACACC. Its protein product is CASSLGRNSDYT. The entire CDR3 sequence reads CASSLGRNSDYTF.

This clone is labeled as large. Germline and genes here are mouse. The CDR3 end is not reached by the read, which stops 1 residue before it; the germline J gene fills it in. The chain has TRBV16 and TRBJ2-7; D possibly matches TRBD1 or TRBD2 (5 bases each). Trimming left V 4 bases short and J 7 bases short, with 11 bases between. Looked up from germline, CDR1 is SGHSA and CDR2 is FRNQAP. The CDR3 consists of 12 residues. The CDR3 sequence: CASSSGTGEQYF. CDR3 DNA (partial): TGTGCAAGCAGCTCCGGGACGGGGGAACAGTAC.

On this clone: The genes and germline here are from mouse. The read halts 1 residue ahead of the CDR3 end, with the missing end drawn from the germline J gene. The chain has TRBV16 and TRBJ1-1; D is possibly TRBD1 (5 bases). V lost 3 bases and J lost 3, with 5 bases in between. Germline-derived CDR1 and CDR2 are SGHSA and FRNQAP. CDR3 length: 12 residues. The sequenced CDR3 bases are TGTGCAAGCAGCTTGGGGGACACAGAAGTCTTC. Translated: CASSLGDTEVF. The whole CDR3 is CASSLGDTEVFF.

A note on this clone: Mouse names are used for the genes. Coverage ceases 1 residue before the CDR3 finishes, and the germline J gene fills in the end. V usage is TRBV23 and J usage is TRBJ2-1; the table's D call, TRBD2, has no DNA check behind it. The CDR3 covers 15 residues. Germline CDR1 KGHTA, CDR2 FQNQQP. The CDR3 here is CSSSQGLGAYAEQFF. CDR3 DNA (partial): TGCTCCAGCAGTCAAGGACTGGGGGCCTATGCTGAGCAGTTC.

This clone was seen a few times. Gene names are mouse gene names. The CDR3 loop is CASGLGFEQYF. Partial CDR3 DNA: TGTGCAAGCGGGCTGGGGTTTGAACAGTAC. This rearrangement joins TRBV16 to TRBJ2-7, with D maybe TRBD2 (6 bases). The sequenced fragment ends 1 residue before the CDR3 boundary, so the rest is inferred from the germline J gene. This CDR3 is 11 amino acids long. Germline CDR1 SGHSA, CDR2 FRNQAP. Trimming left V 8 bases short and J 6 bases short, with 11 bases between. The full variable domain, completed using reference TRBV16 and TRBJ2-7, is NAGVIQTPRHKVTGKGQEATLWCEPISGHSAVFWYRQTIVQGLEFLTYFRNQAPIDDSGMPKERFSAQMPNQSHSTLKIQSTQPQDSAVYLCASGLGFEQYFGPGTRLTVL.

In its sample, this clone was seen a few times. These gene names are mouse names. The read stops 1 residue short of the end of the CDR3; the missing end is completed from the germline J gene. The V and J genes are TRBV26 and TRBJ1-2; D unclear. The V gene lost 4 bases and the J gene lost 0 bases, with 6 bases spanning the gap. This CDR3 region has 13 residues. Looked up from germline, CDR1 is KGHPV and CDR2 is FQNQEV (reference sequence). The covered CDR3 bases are TGTGCCAGCAGTCCTTGGCCAAACTCCGACTACACC. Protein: CASSPWPNSDYT. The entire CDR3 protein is CASSPWPNSDYTF.

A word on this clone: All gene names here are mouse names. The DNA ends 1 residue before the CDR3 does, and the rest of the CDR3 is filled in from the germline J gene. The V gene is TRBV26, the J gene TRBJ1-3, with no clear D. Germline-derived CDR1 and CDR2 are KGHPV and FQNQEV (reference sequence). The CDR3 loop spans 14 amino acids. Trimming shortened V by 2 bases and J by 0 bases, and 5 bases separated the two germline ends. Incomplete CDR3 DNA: TGTGCCAGCAGTCTGGAGAATTCTGGAAATACGCTCTAT. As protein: CASSLENSGNTLY. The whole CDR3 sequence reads CASSLENSGNTLYF.

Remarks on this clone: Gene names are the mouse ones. The sequenced CDR3 bases are TGTGCCAGCAGTTGGGGGGGGGAACAGTAC. Amino acid sequence: CASSWGGEQY. The CDR3 reads in full as CASSWGGEQYF. This chain uses TRBV22 with TRBJ2-7; TRBD2, the table's D call, lacks a check against the DNA. The read falls 1 residue short of the CDR3 end, and the missing part is taken from the germline J gene. TRBV22 is noted as a pseudogene. The CDR3 is 11 amino acids.

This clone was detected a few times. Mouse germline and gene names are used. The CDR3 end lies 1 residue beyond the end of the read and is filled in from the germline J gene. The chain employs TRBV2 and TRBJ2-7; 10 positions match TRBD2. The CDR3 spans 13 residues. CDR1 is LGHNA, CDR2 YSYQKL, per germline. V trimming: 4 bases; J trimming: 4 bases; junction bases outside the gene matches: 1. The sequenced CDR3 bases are TGTGCCAGCAGCCGGGACTGGGGTTATGAACAGTAC. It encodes CASSRDWGYEQY. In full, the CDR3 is CASSRDWGYEQYF.

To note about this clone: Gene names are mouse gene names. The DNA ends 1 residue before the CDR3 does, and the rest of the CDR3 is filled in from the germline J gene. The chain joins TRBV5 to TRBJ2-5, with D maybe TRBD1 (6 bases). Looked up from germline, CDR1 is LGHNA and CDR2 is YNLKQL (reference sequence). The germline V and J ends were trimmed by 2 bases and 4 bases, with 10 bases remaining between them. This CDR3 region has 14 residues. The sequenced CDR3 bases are TGTGCCAGCAGCCAACCGGGACACAAAGACACCCAGTAC. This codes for CASSQPGHKDTQY. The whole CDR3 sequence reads CASSQPGHKDTQYF.

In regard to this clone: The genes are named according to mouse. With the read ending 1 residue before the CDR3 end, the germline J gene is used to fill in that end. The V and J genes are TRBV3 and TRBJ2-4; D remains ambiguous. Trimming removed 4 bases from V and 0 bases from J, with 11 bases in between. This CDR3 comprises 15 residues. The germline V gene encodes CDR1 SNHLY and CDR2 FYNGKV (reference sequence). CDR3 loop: CASSSWTGSQNTLYF. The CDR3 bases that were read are TGTGCCAGCAGCTCCTGGACGGGAAGTCAAAACACCTTGTAC.

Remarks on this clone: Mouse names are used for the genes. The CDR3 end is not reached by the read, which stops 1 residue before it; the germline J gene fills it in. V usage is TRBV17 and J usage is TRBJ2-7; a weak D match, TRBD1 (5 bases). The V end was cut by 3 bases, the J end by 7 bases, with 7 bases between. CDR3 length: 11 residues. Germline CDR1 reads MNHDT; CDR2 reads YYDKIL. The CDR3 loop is CASSSEGEQYF. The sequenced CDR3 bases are TGTGCTAGCAGTAGCGAGGGGGAACAGTAC.

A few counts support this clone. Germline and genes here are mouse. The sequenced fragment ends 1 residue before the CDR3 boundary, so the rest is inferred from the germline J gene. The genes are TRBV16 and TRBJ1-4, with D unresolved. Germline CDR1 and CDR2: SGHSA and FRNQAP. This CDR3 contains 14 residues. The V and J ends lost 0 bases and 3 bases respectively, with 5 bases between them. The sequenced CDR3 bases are TGTGCAAGCAGCTTAGAGGCGGCCAACGAAAGATTATTT. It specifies CASSLEAANERLF. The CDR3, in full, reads CASSLEAANERLFF.

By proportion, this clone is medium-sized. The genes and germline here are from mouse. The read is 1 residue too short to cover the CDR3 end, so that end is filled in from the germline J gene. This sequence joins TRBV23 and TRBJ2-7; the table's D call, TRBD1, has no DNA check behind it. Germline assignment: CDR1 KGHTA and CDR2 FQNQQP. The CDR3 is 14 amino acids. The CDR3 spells CSSSPDRSSYEQYF. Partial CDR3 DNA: TGCTCCAGCAGTCCCGACAGGAGCTCCTATGAACAGTAC.

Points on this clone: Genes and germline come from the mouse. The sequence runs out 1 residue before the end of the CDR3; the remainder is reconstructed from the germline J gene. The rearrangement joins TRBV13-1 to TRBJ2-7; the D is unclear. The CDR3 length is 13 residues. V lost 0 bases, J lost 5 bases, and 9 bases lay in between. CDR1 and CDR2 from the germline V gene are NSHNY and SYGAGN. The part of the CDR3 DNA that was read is TGTGCCAGCAGTGATGGGCCGGTTAATGAACAGTAC. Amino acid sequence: CASSDGPVNEQY. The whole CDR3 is CASSDGPVNEQYF.

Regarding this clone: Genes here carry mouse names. The CDR3 DNA, read in part, is TGTGCCAGCTCTCTCGGACTGGGGGGAAACACCGGGCAGCTCTAC. It is translated as CASSLGLGGNTGQLY. The full CDR3 protein is CASSLGLGGNTGQLYF. This rearrangement joins TRBV12-1 to TRBJ2-2; 11 nucleotides match TRBD2. The DNA ends 1 residue before the CDR3 does, and the rest of the CDR3 is filled in from the germline J gene. Germline CDR1 and CDR2: SGHSN and HYEKVE. V lost 0 bases to trimming and J lost 1 base; unmatched junction nucleotides: 0. The CDR3 spans 16 residues.

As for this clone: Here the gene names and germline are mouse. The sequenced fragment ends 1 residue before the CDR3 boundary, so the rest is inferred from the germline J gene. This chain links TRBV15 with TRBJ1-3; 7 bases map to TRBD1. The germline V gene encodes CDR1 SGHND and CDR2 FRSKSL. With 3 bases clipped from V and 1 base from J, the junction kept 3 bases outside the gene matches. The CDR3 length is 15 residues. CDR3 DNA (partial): TGTGCCAGCAGTTTTGGCAGGGGGTCTGGAAATACGCTCTAT. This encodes CASSFGRGSGNTLY. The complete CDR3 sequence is CASSFGRGSGNTLYF.

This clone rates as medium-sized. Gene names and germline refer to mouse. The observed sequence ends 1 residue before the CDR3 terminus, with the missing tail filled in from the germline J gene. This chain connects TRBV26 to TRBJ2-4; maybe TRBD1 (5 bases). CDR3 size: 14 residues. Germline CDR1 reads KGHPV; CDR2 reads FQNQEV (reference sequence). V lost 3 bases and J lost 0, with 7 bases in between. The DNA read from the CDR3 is TGTGCCAGCAGTCTCGACAGTAGTCAAAACACCTTGTAC. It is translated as CASSLDSSQNTLY. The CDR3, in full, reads CASSLDSSQNTLYF.

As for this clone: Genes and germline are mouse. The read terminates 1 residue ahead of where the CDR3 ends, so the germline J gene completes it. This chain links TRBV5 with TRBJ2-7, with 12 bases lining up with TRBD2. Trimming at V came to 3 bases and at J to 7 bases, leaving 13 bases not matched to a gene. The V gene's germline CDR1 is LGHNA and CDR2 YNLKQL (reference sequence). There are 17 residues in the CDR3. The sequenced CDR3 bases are TGTGCCAGCAGCCACCGGGACTGGGGGGCGCTTCGGGGGGAACAGTAC. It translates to CASSHRDWGALRGEQY. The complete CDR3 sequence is CASSHRDWGALRGEQYF.

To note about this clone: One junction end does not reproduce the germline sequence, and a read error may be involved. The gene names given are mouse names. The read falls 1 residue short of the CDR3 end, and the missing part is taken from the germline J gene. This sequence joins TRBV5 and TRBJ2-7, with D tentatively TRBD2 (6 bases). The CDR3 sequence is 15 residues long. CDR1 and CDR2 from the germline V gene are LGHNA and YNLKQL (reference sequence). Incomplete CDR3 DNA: TGTGCCAGCCGCCAAACCGGGACCGGGGGGTATGAACAGTAC. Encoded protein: CASRQTGTGGYEQY. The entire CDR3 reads CASRQTGTGGYEQYF.

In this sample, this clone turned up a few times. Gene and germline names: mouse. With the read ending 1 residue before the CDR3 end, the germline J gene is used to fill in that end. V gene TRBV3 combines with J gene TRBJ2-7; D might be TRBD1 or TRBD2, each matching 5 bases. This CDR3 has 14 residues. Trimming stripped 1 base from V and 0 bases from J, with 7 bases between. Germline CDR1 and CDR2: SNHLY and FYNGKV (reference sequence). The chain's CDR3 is CASSLGGSSYEQYF. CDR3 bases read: TGTGCCAGCAGCTTAGGGGGGAGCTCCTATGAACAGTAC.

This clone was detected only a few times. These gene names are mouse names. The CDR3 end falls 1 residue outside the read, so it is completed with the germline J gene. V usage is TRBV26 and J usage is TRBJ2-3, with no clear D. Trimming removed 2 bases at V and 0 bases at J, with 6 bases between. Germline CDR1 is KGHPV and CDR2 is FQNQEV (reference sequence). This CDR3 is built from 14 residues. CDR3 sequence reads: CASSLVASAETLYF. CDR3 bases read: TGTGCCAGCAGTCTGGTAGCTAGTGCAGAAACGCTGTAT.

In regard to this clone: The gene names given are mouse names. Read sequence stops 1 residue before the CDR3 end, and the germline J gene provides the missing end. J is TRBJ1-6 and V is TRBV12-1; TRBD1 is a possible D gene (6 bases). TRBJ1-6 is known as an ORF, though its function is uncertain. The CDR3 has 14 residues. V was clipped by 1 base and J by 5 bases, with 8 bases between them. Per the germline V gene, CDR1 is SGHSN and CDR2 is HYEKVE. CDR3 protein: CASSLHRDNSPLYF. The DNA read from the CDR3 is TGTGCCAGCTCTCTACACAGGGATAATTCGCCCCTCTAC.

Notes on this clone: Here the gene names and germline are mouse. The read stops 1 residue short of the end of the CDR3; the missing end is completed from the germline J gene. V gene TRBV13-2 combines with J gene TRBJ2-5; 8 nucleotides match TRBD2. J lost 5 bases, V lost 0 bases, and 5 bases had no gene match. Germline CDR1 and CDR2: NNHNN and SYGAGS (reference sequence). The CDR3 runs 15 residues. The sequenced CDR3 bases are TGTGCCAGCGGTGATGCCCTCGACTGGGGAGACACCCAGTAC. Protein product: CASGDALDWGDTQY. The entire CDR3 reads CASGDALDWGDTQYF.

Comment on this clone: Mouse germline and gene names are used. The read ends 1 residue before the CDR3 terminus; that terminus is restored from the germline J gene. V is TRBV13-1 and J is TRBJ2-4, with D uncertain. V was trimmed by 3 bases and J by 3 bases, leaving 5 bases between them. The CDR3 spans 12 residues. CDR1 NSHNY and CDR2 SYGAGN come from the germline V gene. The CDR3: CASSGAQNTLYF. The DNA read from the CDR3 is TGTGCCAGCAGTGGGGCCCAAAACACCTTGTAC.

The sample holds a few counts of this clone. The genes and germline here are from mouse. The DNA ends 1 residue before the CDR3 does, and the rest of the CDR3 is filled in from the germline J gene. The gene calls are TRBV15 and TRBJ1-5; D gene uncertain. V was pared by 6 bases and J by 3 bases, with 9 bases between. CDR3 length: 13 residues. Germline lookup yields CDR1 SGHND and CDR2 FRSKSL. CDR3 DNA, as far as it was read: TGTGCCAGCAGCTCAACAGTCAACCAGGCTCCGCTT. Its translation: CASSSTVNQAPL. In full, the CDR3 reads CASSSTVNQAPLF. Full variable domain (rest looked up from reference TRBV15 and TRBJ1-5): DAGVTQTPRHEVAEKGQTIILKCEPVSGHNDLFWYRQTKIQGLELLSYFRSKSLMEDGGAFKDRFKAEMLNSSFSTLKIQPTEPKDSAVYLCASSSTVNQAPLFGEGTRLSVL.

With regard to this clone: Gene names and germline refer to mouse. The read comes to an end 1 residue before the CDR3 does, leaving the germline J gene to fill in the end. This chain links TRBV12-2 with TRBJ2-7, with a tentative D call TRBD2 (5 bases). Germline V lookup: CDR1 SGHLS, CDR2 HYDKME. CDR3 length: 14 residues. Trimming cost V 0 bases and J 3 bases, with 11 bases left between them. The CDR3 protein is CASSLDGGDYEQYF. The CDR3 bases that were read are TGTGCCAGCTCTCTCGACGGTGGGGACTATGAACAGTAC.